This TCR beta chain was sequenced during a study of CD8+CD57+ T cells in acquired aplastic anemia. Flow cytometry had shown expanded CD8+CD57+ cells in the patients chosen for sequencing. The table lists this clonotype with a few counts. Antigen specificity is unknown. The CDR3 has 18 amino acids. Per germline, CDR1 SGHVS and CDR2 FQNEAQ. J lost 1 base, V lost 2 bases, and 9 bases had no gene match. Study findings and constraints: Patients did not significantly differ from controls in CD8+ Simpson's diversity. Overlapping CD8+ CDR3 repertoires of patients and controls contained some 27 shared sequences.

Genomic DNA, the template, was used for profiling of the TCR beta VDJ and CDR3. TCRdb re-called the reads through MiXCR, storing one row per CDR3 protein. In the table there are around 220,000 distinct CDR3 sequences, roughly 53% of which are singletons. The chain couples TRBV7-8 to TRBJ2-7, with 12 bases identical to TRBD2. This clonotype originated in a human donor with aplastic anemia. The sample comprised sorted CD4+, CD8+, or CD8+CD57+ T cells (not recorded which) from PBMCs. As DNA, the CDR3 is TGTGCCAGCAGCTTATATGCTAGCGGGAGGGCCGAGTCCTACGAGCAGTACTTC. It codes for CASSLYASGRAESYEQYF. Based on the CDR3 plus reference TRBV7-8 and TRBJ2-7, the full variable domain is GAGVSQSPRYKVAKRGQDVALRCDPISGHVSLFWYQQALGQGPEFLTYFQNEAQLDKSGLPSDRFFAERPEGSVSTLKIQRTQQEDSAVYLCASSLYASGRAESYEQYFGPGTRLTVT.